Presented here are 7 T cell receptor beta chains from one specimen sequenced in a study of OX40 agonist ivuxolimab in advanced cancers. The receptor library was made with the immunoSEQ multiplex PCR assay. TCRdb re-hosts the immuneACCESS table, in-frame sequences only. Its copies lack some clones; in the studies checked, an unresolved V gene accounts for under half of them, and the cause for the rest is not known. Here the sample has 75,000 to 100,000 clones; around nine tenths occur a single time. Together, the top ten hold about 0.73% of the sample. The material sequenced was CD4+ or CD8+ T cells sorted from blood, taken in a trial of the OX40 agonist ivuxolimab. These receptors originate from an adult with an advanced solid tumor such as melanoma, head and neck, liver or kidney cancer.

The CDR3 sequence is CASSRGGSNYGYTF. The CDR3 DNA sequence: TGTGCCAGCAGTCGGGGGGGTTCTAACTATGGCTACACCTTC. The rearrangement links TRBV6-6 to TRBJ1-2, with D possibly TRBD1 on 5 matching bases. Germline V gives CDR1 MNHNY, CDR2 SVGAGI (reference sequence). The V and J ends lost 5 bases and 0 bases respectively, with 10 bases between them. This CDR3 comprises 14 residues.

V gene TRBV6-5 combines with J gene TRBJ2-3; 10 bases line up with TRBD1. CDR3 length: 15 residues. Germline V gene lookup returns CDR1 MNHEY and CDR2 SVGAGI. With 7 bases clipped from V and 4 bases from J, the junction kept 8 bases outside the gene matches. CDR3 nucleotides: TGTGCCAGCAACCCTAGAGGACAGGGGGCAGATACGCAGTATTTT. Translated, it gives CASNPRGQGADTQYF.

CDR3 DNA sequence: TGTGCCAGTAACCATGGTAGGCAAGAGACCCAGTACTTC. Translating it yields CASNHGRQETQYF. The chain employs TRBV19 and TRBJ2-5; D is ambiguous. The germline V and J ends were trimmed by 7 bases and 2 bases, with 11 bases remaining between them. CDR1 LNHDA and CDR2 SQIVND come from the germline V gene (reference sequence). The CDR3 is 13 amino acids.

The chain employs TRBV30 and TRBJ2-7, with 7 bases fitting TRBD1. The CDR3 contains 15 residues. Losses at the gene ends were 0 bases for V and 0 bases for J; bases not matched to a gene: 5. CDR1 GTSNPN and CDR2 SVGIG come from the germline V gene (reference sequence). CDR3 residues: CAWSVMYRGSYEQYF. The CDR3, as DNA: TGTGCCTGGAGTGTAATGTACAGGGGCTCCTACGAGCAGTACTTC. Looking up the rest from reference TRBV30 and TRBJ2-7 gives the full variable domain: SQTIHQWPATLVQPVGSPLSLECTVEGTSNPNLYWYRQAAGRGLQLLFYSVGIGQISSEVPQNLSASRPQDRQFILSSKKLLLSDSGFYLCAWSVMYRGSYEQYFGPGTRLTVT.

The chain recombines TRBV30 with TRBJ1-6; no firm D call. The germline V gene encodes CDR1 GTSNPN and CDR2 SVGIG (reference sequence). The V end lost 5 bases, the J end lost 10 bases, and 21 bases lay between the germline ends. This CDR3 contains 15 residues. The CDR3 nucleotides are TGTGCCTGGGAAGCCGTGAAGGGAGGAGGATCACCCCTCCACTTT. Translation: CAWEAVKGGGSPLHF.

The chain combines TRBV15 with TRBJ2-7; 7 bases match TRBD1. This CDR3 is 15 amino acids long. The V gene's germline CDR1 is LNHNV and CDR2 YYDKDF (reference sequence). The J segment lost 0 bases and the V segment lost 4 bases, leaving 6 bases of the junction unmatched. The CDR3 region is CATSKAGGYSYEQYF. The CDR3 bases are TGTGCCACCAGCAAGGCAGGGGGTTACTCCTACGAGCAGTACTTC.

The chain has TRBV7-2 and TRBJ2-1; D perhaps matches TRBD2 (5 bases). CDR1 is SGHTA, CDR2 FQGNSA, per germline. V gave up 3 bases and J gave up 6 bases, with 12 bases separating them. This CDR3 region has 14 residues. The CDR3 region is CASSFEVGVNEQFF. The CDR3 DNA follows: TGTGCCAGCAGCTTTGAAGTCGGGGTCAATGAGCAGTTCTTC. Together with reference TRBV7-2 and TRBJ2-1, the CDR3 gives the full variable domain: GAGVSQSPSNKVTEKGKDVELRCDPISGHTALYWYRQSLGQGLEFLIYFQGNSAPDKSGLPSDRFSAERTGGSVSTLTIQRTQQEDSAVYLCASSFEVGVNEQFFGPGTRLTVL.